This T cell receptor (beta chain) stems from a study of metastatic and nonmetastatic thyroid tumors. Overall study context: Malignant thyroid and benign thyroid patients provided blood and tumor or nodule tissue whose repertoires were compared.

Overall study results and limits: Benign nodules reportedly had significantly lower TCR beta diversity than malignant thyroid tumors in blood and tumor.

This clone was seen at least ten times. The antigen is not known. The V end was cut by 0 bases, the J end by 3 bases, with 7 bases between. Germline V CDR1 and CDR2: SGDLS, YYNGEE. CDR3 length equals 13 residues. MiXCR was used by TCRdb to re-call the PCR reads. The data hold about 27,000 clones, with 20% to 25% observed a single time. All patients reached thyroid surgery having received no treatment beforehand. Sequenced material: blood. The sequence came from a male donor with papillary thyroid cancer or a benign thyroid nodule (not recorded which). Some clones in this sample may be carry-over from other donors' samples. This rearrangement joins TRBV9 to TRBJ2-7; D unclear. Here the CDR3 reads CASSVVPHYEQYF. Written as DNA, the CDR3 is TGTGCCAGCAGCGTAGTTCCCCACTACGAGCAGTACTTC.